Below are 12 T cell receptor beta chains sequenced from a single sample in a study of T cell responses to AZD1222 COVID-19 vaccine (dated by TCRdb to the early 2020s). The time point label of this sample denotes: baseline before first vaccination. Libraries were built with the immunoSEQ multiplex PCR assay. TCRdb stores this immuneACCESS table with in-frame sequences only. Part of the clones is absent; in the studies checked, under half of the shortfall reflects unresolved V genes, and no reason is known for the rest. In all, the sample holds about 76,000 clones, and roughly 90% of those were seen once. The ten largest clones take up approximately 11% of the sample. Source: peripheral blood, taken on day 0 of AZD1222 vaccination. These receptors all come from an adult in good health.

As for this clone: The sample carries other DNA sequences with the same CDR3. The chain is built from TRBV19 and TRBJ1-6, with D hard to call. V was clipped by 5 bases and J by 0 bases, with 11 bases between them. Germline V lookup: CDR1 LNHDA, CDR2 SQIVND (reference sequence). The CDR3 totals 16 residues. CDR3 nucleotides: TGTGCCAGTAGTTCCCGGGGTAACTCCTATAATTCACCCCTCCACTTT. Translated, it gives CASSSRGNSYNSPLHF.

This clone has only one observation. The gene calls are TRBV28 and TRBJ1-2; tentative D call: TRBD1 (5 bases). This CDR3 has 13 residues. Trimming shortened V by 6 bases and J by 4 bases, and 12 bases separated the two germline ends. Germline V lookup: CDR1 MDHEN, CDR2 SYDVKM. The CDR3 sequence is CASRHGGIYGYTF. CDR3 bases: TGTGCCAGCAGGCATGGGGGGATCTATGGCTACACCTTC.

This rearrangement joins TRBV10-1 to TRBJ2-3, with a weak D call TRBD2 (6 bases). The CDR3 totals 16 residues. CDR1 is WNHNN, CDR2 SYGVQD, per germline (reference sequence). V was trimmed by 5 bases and J by 2 bases, leaving 17 bases between them. The CDR3: CASSISSGPPTDTQYF. CDR3 bases: TGCGCCAGCAGTATCTCCAGCGGGCCCCCCACAGATACGCAGTATTTT.

This clone has a handful of counts. The chain uses TRBV4-2 and TRBJ2-1; D is possibly TRBD2 (5 bases). CDR1 is LGHNA, CDR2 YNFKEQ, per germline. There are 15 residues in the CDR3. The V and J ends lost 0 bases and 2 bases respectively, with 8 bases between them. CDR3: CASSQEGGTYNEQFF. The CDR3 DNA reads as TGTGCCAGCAGCCAAGAAGGAGGTACCTACAATGAGCAGTTCTTC.

The V call is TRBV5-1, the J call TRBJ2-1; 8 bases fit TRBD1. Germline assignment: CDR1 SGHRS and CDR2 YFSETQ. V was pared by 7 bases and J by 1 base, with 7 bases of the junction left unmatched. The CDR3 loop spans 15 amino acids. The CDR3 sequence: CASAQDRASYNEQFF. The DNA for the CDR3 is TGCGCCAGCGCGCAGGACAGGGCATCCTACAATGAGCAGTTCTTC.

The chain couples TRBV7-2 to TRBJ2-3; TRBD2 aligns across 7 bases. CDR1 and CDR2 from the germline V gene are SGHTA and FQGNSA. Trimming cost V 2 bases and J 1 base; bases outside gene matches: 6. The CDR3 extends over 16 amino acids. The CDR3 DNA sequence: TGTGCCAGCAGCTTATCTCTCGCGGGGGGCACAGATACGCAGTATTTT. Its translation is CASSLSLAGGTDTQYF.

J is TRBJ2-7 and V is TRBV11-2; perhaps TRBD2 as D (7 bases). The germline V gene has CDR1 SGHAT and CDR2 FQNNGV. The V end lost 6 bases, the J end lost 3 bases, and 18 bases lay between the germline ends. The CDR3 consists of 15 residues. The CDR3 bases are TGTGCCAGCAGTGGGGGGGCGGGAGAGGGCTACGAGCAGTACTTC. This gives the protein CASSGGAGEGYEQYF.

This chain uses TRBV5-8 with TRBJ1-1; 7 bases are a match to TRBD1. Germline-derived CDR1 and CDR2 are SGHTS and YDEGEE. This CDR3 contains 11 residues. The V segment lost 5 bases and the J segment 7 bases; nucleotides outside the gene matches: 2. The CDR3 region is CASRRDSEAFF. As DNA, the CDR3 is TGTGCCAGCAGGCGGGACAGTGAAGCTTTCTTT.

The rearrangement uses TRBV2 and TRBJ1-5; TRBD1 might be the D (5 bases). Per germline, CDR1 SNHLY and CDR2 FYNNEI. This CDR3 is built from 14 residues. Trimming took off 2 bases at V and 5 bases at J, with 10 bases between the two ends. The CDR3 DNA sequence: TGTGCCAGCAGTGAATGGGGGGGGTATCAGCCCCAGCATTTT. This sequence encodes CASSEWGGYQPQHF.

The chain recombines TRBV30 with TRBJ2-7; weak D call: TRBD1 (6 bases). CDR1 is GTSNPN and CDR2 is SVGIG in the germline V gene (reference sequence). Trimming pared 3 bases from V and 2 bases from J, leaving 8 bases between. This CDR3 spans 12 amino acids. The CDR3 sequence is CAWSRGAYEQYF. CDR3 coding DNA: TGTGCCTGGAGCAGGGGTGCCTACGAGCAGTACTTC.

V and J are TRBV4-1 and TRBJ2-7; tentatively, D is TRBD1 (6 bases). CDR3 length: 16 residues. Looked up from germline, CDR1 is MGHRA and CDR2 is YSYEKL. V gave up 7 bases and J gave up 5 bases, with 24 bases separating them. CDR3 loop: CASTTRLGAGYNEQYF. CDR3 nucleotide sequence: TGCGCCAGCACCACAAGGCTGGGGGCAGGATACAACGAGCAGTACTTC.

This clone has a handful of counts. J is TRBJ1-6 and V is TRBV19; no clear D gene. The V gene lost 5 bases and the J gene lost 7 bases, with 9 bases spanning the gap. CDR1 is LNHDA and CDR2 is SQIVND in the germline V gene (reference sequence). This CDR3 has 13 residues. In DNA form, the CDR3 reads TGTGCCAGTAGTCCAGGTTTCAATTCACCCCTCCACTTT. Amino acids: CASSPGFNSPLHF. Supplemented by reference TRBV19 and TRBJ1-6, the full variable domain reads DGGITQSPKYLFRKEGQNVTLSCEQNLNHDAMYWYRQDPGQGLRLIYYSQIVNDFQKGDIAEGYSVSREKKESFPLTVTSAQKNPTAFYLCASSPGFNSPLHFGNGTRLTVT.